This TCR beta chain comes out of a study of blood T cell repertoires in COVID-19 (dated by TCRdb to about 2020). About the full investigation: Collaborator samples came from the United States, Italy and Spain and covered acute and convalescent phases of COVID-19. The prospective study material was composed of cDNA or gDNA derived from T cells, B-cell-depleted T cells, or PBMCs. Subjects who had been exposed to COVID-19, were actively infected with it, or had recovered from it provided the deeply sampled blood TCRbeta repertoires that made up the dataset. The repertoires were released in a freely available public database meant as a resource for research on the immune response to SARS-CoV-2. The samples were drawn from two sources: the first 160 participants of the ongoing ImmuneRACE study, and 1,000 to 1,500 subjects contributed by 6 global collaborators. A de-identified subject ID, COVID-19 status, age in years and sex were almost always included in the sample metadata. Where available, HLA class I and class II types were obtained from metadata supplied by the sample provider rather than from assay-based typing. Overall study outcomes, separate from this receptor: The amount of clinical and demographic metadata varied by source and participant and was provided uncurated.

TCRbeta CDR3 regions were amplified from genomic DNA by means of the immunoSEQ Assay, a bias-controlled multiplex PCR. On the authors' methods: The number of nucleated cells in each sample was estimated by amplification of reference gene primers within the assay. Sequence reads were collapsed and filtered to measure the absolute abundance of every unique TCRbeta CDR3 rearrangement. For each sample, productive Simpson clonality was calculated as the square root of Simpson's diversity index across productive rearrangements. TCRdb holds this immuneACCESS table with in-frame rearrangements only. Some clones are missing; in checked studies, unresolved V genes explain under half, and the rest has no known cause. That table furnishes V, J and clone size, whereas the DNA furnished D and trimming. In all, the sample holds roughly 200,000 clones, and 80% to 90% of those were seen once. The ten largest make up roughly 8.7% of the sample.

Each collaborating institution followed its own protocols to collect whole blood in K2EDTA tubes. For TCRbeta analysis, collaborators shipped samples as frozen whole blood, isolated PBMCs, or DNA extracted from either of those sample types. Comment on this clone: Its antigen is currently not known. No much larger clonotype is one base removed from it; base qualities were not supplied. The sample holds other DNA sequences that translate to the same CDR3.

Cut back by 5 bases and 4 bases, the V and J ends lie 7 bases apart. The CDR3 spans 12 residues, from the cysteine through the phenylalanine. The CDR3 DNA has 36 bases and is translated from base 1. The sequence derives from a man in his forties or fifties with active or convalescent COVID-19. Material: peripheral blood. The chain is made from TRBV12-3 or TRBV12-4 and TRBJ2-3, with the D gene not clear enough to name. The CDR3 reads CASSPLADTQYF. The DNA sequence reads TGTGCCAGCAGTCCCCTAGCAGATACGCAGTATTTT.